What follows is one T cell receptor (beta chain) and its context. Antigen unknown. The data are from a study of OX40 agonist ivuxolimab in advanced cancers. The study's findings and limits: Expanded clones were, on average, more numerous among CD8+ T cells than CD4+.

Some clones are missing from TCRdb's copy, which holds only in-frame ones; the method was immunoSEQ multiplex PCR. The table shows about 12,000 clones, with about 81% occurring only once. Germline V gene lookup returns CDR1 KGHSH and CDR2 LQKENI. CDR3 length: 15 residues. V lost 5 bases to trimming and J lost 7 bases; unmatched junction nucleotides: 7. The sequenced sample was CD4+ or CD8+ T cells sorted from blood, obtained in a trial of the OX40 agonist ivuxolimab. The rearrangement joins TRBV18 to TRBJ2-1; 11 nucleotides align to TRBD1. The sequence derives from an adult with an advanced solid tumor such as melanoma, head and neck, liver or kidney cancer. The CDR3 DNA reads TGTGCCAGCTCAGTCCGGGACAGGGGGGGGAATGAGCAGTTCTTC. Its protein is CASSVRDRGGNEQFF.